Listed here are 25 T cell receptor beta chains from one sample, sequenced in a study of cytomegalovirus exposure and HLA in healthy donors. PCR primers comprised 60 Vbeta and 13 Jbeta primers. TCRdb keeps only in-frame clones here, not all; method: immunoSEQ multiplex PCR. This table has fewer than 250,000 clones, roughly 80% appearing once. The sample consisted of PBMCs. The receptors were sampled from a male donor in good health and CMV-seropositive.

This clone was counted once. The V call is TRBV5-1, the J call TRBJ2-5; D could derive from TRBD1 or TRBD2 (5 bases each). The J call is doubtful: the DNA matches TRBJ2-7 better. Germline loops: CDR1 SGHRS, CDR2 YFSETQ. There are 14 residues in the CDR3. CDR3 loop: CASSVVGDSYEQYF. In DNA form, the CDR3 reads TGCGCCAGCAGCGTGGTGGGGGACTCCTACGAGCAGTACTTC.

This clone was picked up one time. The rearrangement joins TRBV25-1 to TRBJ1-4, with D perhaps TRBD1 (5 bases). Germline V lookup: CDR1 MGHDK, CDR2 SYGVNS. Trimming pared 4 bases from V and 8 bases from J, leaving 17 bases between. The CDR3 consists of 15 residues. The CDR3 region is CASSALTGGEEKLFF. The CDR3 DNA reads as TGTGCCAGCAGTGCCTTGACGGGGGGAGAGGAAAAACTGTTTTTT.

The genes are TRBV7-2 and TRBJ2-5; 8 bases are shared with TRBD2. Trimming at V came to 5 bases and at J to 5 bases, leaving 10 bases not matched to a gene. This CDR3 has 15 amino acids. Germline lookup yields CDR1 SGHTA and CDR2 FQGNSA. For the CDR3, the DNA is TGTGCCAGCAGCCTATCAGCGGGAGAGTGGGAGACCCAGTACTTC. Residues: CASSLSAGEWETQYF.

This clone has just one count. The chain has TRBV18 and TRBJ2-3; 10 bases line up with TRBD2. With 2 bases clipped from V and 4 bases from J, the junction kept 3 bases outside the gene matches. The CDR3 length is 15 residues. Looked up from germline, CDR1 is KGHSH and CDR2 is LQKENI. CDR3 sequence reads: CASSPILAGADTQYF. The CDR3 coding sequence is TGTGCCAGCTCACCAATTCTAGCGGGGGCAGATACGCAGTATTTT. Drawing the rest from reference TRBV18 and TRBJ2-3, the complete variable domain is NAGVMQNPRHLVRRRGQEARLRCSPMKGHSHVYWYRQLPEEGLKFMVYLQKENIIDESGMPKERFSAEFPKEGPSILRIQQVVRGDSAAYFCASSPILAGADTQYFGPGTRLTVL.

Written as DNA, the CDR3 is TGCGCCAGCAGCCCCGTCACTGGCGGGAGCTACAATGAGCAGTTCTTC. Translation: CASSPVTGGSYNEQFF. The chain joins TRBV4-3 to TRBJ2-1; 7 bases line up with TRBD2. The CDR3 runs to 16 residues. Germline V CDR1 and CDR2: LGHNA, YSLEER. After removal of 4 bases from V and 3 bases from J, the junction contained 9 bases not matched to a gene.

This clone was recorded a few times. The chain has TRBV7-2 and TRBJ2-7; D uncertain. Germline CDR1 and CDR2: SGHTA and FQGNSA. Between the trimmed V and J ends, which lost 4 bases and 4 bases, there was a span of 5 bases. The CDR3 sequence is 11 residues long. CDR3 sequence (DNA): TGTGCCAGCAGCTATACTTACGAGCAGTACTTC. Its protein is CASSYTYEQYF.

The chain combines TRBV27 with TRBJ2-2; 11 positions match TRBD2. The CDR3 is made up of 19 amino acids. Germline CDR1 MNHEY, CDR2 SMNVEV (reference sequence). V dropped 2 bases and J dropped 3; count of bases not matched to a gene: 11. The CDR3 coding sequence is TGTGCCAGCAGTTTAGGTGGGACTAGCGGTCGGGGACACACCGGGGAGCTGTTTTTT. The encoded protein is CASSLGGTSGRGHTGELFF.

In its sample, this clone was seen once. The genes are TRBV19 and TRBJ2-7; 8 positions agree with TRBD2. Germline V gene data show CDR1 as LNHDA and CDR2 as SQIVND (reference sequence). The CDR3 consists of 16 residues. V was clipped by 10 bases and J by 1 base; unmatched bases: 15. CDR3 residues: CATGRGVASGSYEQYF. The DNA of the CDR3 is TGTGCCACCGGGAGGGGTGTGGCTAGCGGGTCCTACGAGCAGTACTTC.

This chain uses TRBV4-3 with TRBJ2-6; 7 bases fit TRBD1. CDR1 and CDR2 from the germline V gene are LGHNA and YSLEER. The CDR3 runs to 17 residues. Trimming cost V 1 base and J 0 bases; bases outside gene matches: 3. The CDR3 is CASSQARDSSGANVLTF. As DNA, the CDR3 is TGCGCCAGCAGCCAAGCCCGGGACAGCTCTGGGGCCAACGTCCTGACTTTC.

This chain links TRBV5-1 with TRBJ1-4, with unresolved D. V lost 2 bases and J 3 bases, leaving 8 bases between the germline ends. CDR3 length: 14 amino acids. Looked up from germline, CDR1 is SGHRS and CDR2 is YFSETQ. The CDR3 nucleotides are TGCGCCAGCAGCTTCGGAGACGCTAATGAAAAACTGTTTTTT. Protein: CASSFGDANEKLFF.

The chain uses TRBV6-5 and TRBJ2-5, with D unclear. Per the germline V gene, CDR1 is MNHEY and CDR2 is SVGAGI. The CDR3 extends over 12 amino acids. The V end was cut by 6 bases, the J end by 13 bases, with 18 bases between. The CDR3 sequence: CASSPRGSAWYF. The CDR3 region has the DNA TGTGCCAGCAGCCCCCGCGGTTCGGCATGGTACTTC.

The V call is TRBV30, the J call TRBJ1-4, with unresolved D. V was pared by 0 bases and J by 8 bases, with 13 bases between. The germline V gene encodes CDR1 GTSNPN and CDR2 SVGIG (reference sequence). The CDR3 totals 14 residues. CDR3 coding DNA: TGTGCCTGGAGTGTACTCGATAATCAAGAAAAACTGTTTTTT. Translation gives CAWSVLDNQEKLFF.

The J gene is TRBJ1-5, the V gene TRBV6-5, with 8 bases lining up with TRBD1. The ends lost 5 bases at V and 3 bases at J; junction bases unmatched: 6. This CDR3 comprises 15 residues. Looked up from germline, CDR1 is MNHEY and CDR2 is SVGAGI. The CDR3 is CASSPGQGINQPQHF. The CDR3 nucleotides read TGTGCCAGCAGTCCCGGACAGGGTATCAATCAGCCCCAGCATTTT.

This sequence joins TRBV7-9 and TRBJ2-7; maybe TRBD2 (5 bases). CDR1 SEHNR and CDR2 FQNEAQ come from the germline V gene (reference sequence). V gave up 7 bases and J gave up 6 bases, with 19 bases separating them. The CDR3 covers 14 residues. The CDR3 spells CASTITGSIGEQYF. In DNA form, the CDR3 reads TGTGCCAGCACCATAACGGGGAGTATAGGCGAGCAGTACTTC.

The rearrangement joins TRBV19 to TRBJ2-5; TRBD2 matches at 13 bases. CDR1 and CDR2 (germline): LNHDA, SQIVND (reference sequence). This CDR3 spans 17 amino acids. V was pared by 0 bases and J by 5 bases, with 6 bases of the junction left unmatched. CDR3 nucleotide sequence: TGTGCCAGTAGTATAGATCGACTAGCGGGAGGTAGGGAGACCCAGTACTTC. Encoded protein: CASSIDRLAGGRETQYF.

The chain employs TRBV7-2 and TRBJ2-3, with 9 bases that match TRBD2. The CDR3 is 16 residues long. Germline V lookup: CDR1 SGHTA, CDR2 FQGNSA. V shed 5 bases, J shed 0 bases, and the junction held 6 bases outside the gene matches. The CDR3: CASSKTSGTSTDTQYF. The DNA for the CDR3 is TGTGCCAGCAGCAAGACTAGCGGTACTAGCACAGATACGCAGTATTTT. Combining the CDR3 with reference TRBV7-2 and TRBJ2-3 gives the whole variable domain GAGVSQSPSNKVTEKGKDVELRCDPISGHTALYWYRQSLGQGLEFLIYFQGNSAPDKSGLPSDRFSAERTGGSVSTLTIQRTQQEDSAVYLCASSKTSGTSTDTQYFGPGTRLTVL.

The CDR3 protein is CASSLLAASSYEQYF. CDR3 bases: TGTGCCAGCAGCTTGTTAGCGGCATCCTCCTACGAGCAGTACTTC. The chain employs TRBV7-2 and TRBJ2-7; maybe TRBD2 (6 bases). In germline, CDR1 is SGHTA, CDR2 FQGNSA. Trimming took off 3 bases at V and 0 bases at J, with 12 bases between the two ends. This CDR3 has 15 amino acids.

This clone was observed once. At one end the junction does not follow the germline gene, possibly because of a read error. The J gene is TRBJ2-5, the V gene TRBV5-1; D is undetermined. This CDR3 is 14 amino acids long. Germline CDR1 is SGHRS and CDR2 is YFSETQ. CDR3 bases: TGCGCCAGCAGCTTGGGTCGGAGTCAAGAGGCCCAGTACTTC. This encodes CASSLGRSQEAQYF.

The chain couples TRBV27 to TRBJ1-2; D call uncertain. From germline, CDR1 is MNHEY and CDR2 SMNVEV (reference sequence). Between the trimmed V and J ends, which lost 5 bases and 0 bases, there was a span of 10 bases. The CDR3 covers 14 residues. CDR3: CASSPAGTNYGYTF. The CDR3 DNA follows: TGTGCCAGCAGTCCAGCCGGGACTAACTATGGCTACACCTTC.

The CDR3 DNA follows: TGTGCTAGTGGTTTGTTAGGGGGCGGTGAGCAGTTCTTC. Its protein product is CASGLLGGGEQFF. This chain connects TRBV12-5 to TRBJ2-1; 7 bases are a match to TRBD1. CDR3 length: 13 amino acids. CDR1 and CDR2 from the germline V gene are LGHNT and FRNRAP. Trimming cost V 2 bases and J 9 bases; bases outside gene matches: 4.

The chain has TRBV27 and TRBJ2-5, with D maybe TRBD1 (5 bases). Trimming removed 3 bases from V and 1 base from J, with 15 bases in between. Germline values: CDR1 MNHEY, CDR2 SMNVEV (reference sequence). CDR3 length equals 16 residues. The CDR3 DNA reads TGTGCCAGCAGTTTTCAGGGAAGGGTCGGCCAAGAGACCCAGTACTTC. The encoded protein is CASSFQGRVGQETQYF.

This clone was counted a single time. The CDR3: CASSPSRQGGDGYTF. CDR3 coding DNA: TGTGCCAGCAGCCCTTCCCGACAGGGTGGAGATGGCTACACCTTC. The chain joins TRBV4-2 to TRBJ1-2; 7 bases are a match to TRBD1. CDR1 is LGHNA and CDR2 is YNFKEQ in the germline V gene. The V and J ends lost 4 bases and 6 bases, in that order; junction bases with no gene match: 11. The CDR3 consists of 15 residues.

This clone is a singleton in its sample. The gene calls are TRBV6-5 and TRBJ1-2; 7 nucleotides match TRBD1. There are 14 residues in the CDR3. The trim removed 0 bases at V and 8 bases at J, leaving 6 bases unmatched. Per the germline V gene, CDR1 is MNHEY and CDR2 is SVGAGI. The CDR3 nucleotides read TGTGCCAGCAGTTACTCTGGGACAGATTGGGGCTACACCTTC. Its protein product is CASSYSGTDWGYTF.

The chain joins TRBV5-1 to TRBJ1-1, with 11 nucleotides matching TRBD1. The V segment lost 4 bases and the J segment 1 base; nucleotides outside the gene matches: 6. Germline values: CDR1 SGHRS, CDR2 YFSETQ. The CDR3 is made up of 16 amino acids. CDR3 in DNA: TGCGCCAGCAGCCTGGACAGGGGGCTATCGAACACTGAAGCTTTCTTT. Translating gives CASSLDRGLSNTEAFF.

In regard to this clone: The same CDR3 can be traced to other DNA sequences in this sample. This sequence joins TRBV7-9 and TRBJ2-1; 8 bases agree with TRBD2. The CDR3 is 14 amino acids. Germline CDR1 SEHNR, CDR2 FQNEAQ (reference sequence). The trim removed 2 bases at V and 3 bases at J, leaving 0 bases unmatched. The CDR3 DNA follows: TGTGCCAGCAGCTTACTAGCGGGCTACAATGAGCAGTTCTTC. As protein: CASSLLAGYNEQFF.